This T cell receptor (beta chain) comes out of a study of cytomegalovirus exposure and HLA in healthy donors. General study findings and limits: A later analysis reportedly found that, within productive TCRs, an Asian-associated ancestry cluster had fewer N-insertions than the mean observed across the approximately 690 donors. DRB1 showed the most TCR associations and HLA-C the fewest in a later analysis, as rates varied by HLA locus. Reportedly, cytomegalovirus status was diagnosed with high sensitivity and specificity.

V trimming: 4 bases; J trimming: 5 bases; junction bases outside the gene matches: 3. Germline V gene lookup returns CDR1 MGHRA and CDR2 YSYEKL. The CDR3 length is 13 residues. The PCR was carried out with 60 Vbeta primers and 13 Jbeta primers. TCRdb's copy holds only in-frame clones and misses some; the assay was immunoSEQ multiplex PCR. The data show 190,000 or so clones, with about four fifths seen just once and around 9.6% held by the top ten. As concerns this clone: Its antigen is still unknown.

The donors, nominally healthy at sampling, likely had unrecorded immune exposures. Sequencing was done on a sample of PBMCs. The origin of this receptor is a woman aged 45-65 years in good health and CMV-seropositive. The chain employs TRBV4-1 and TRBJ1-1, with 8 bases that match TRBD1. The CDR3 sequence: CASSPTGETEAFF. CDR3 sequence (DNA): TGCGCCAGCAGCCCGACAGGGGAGACTGAAGCTTTCTTT.